The 5 T cell receptor beta chains given below trace back to one sample, sequenced in a study of shared clonotypes between healthy human individuals. Sequencing was performed with immunoSEQ multiplex PCR; in TCRdb, only in-frame clones are kept and a portion is missing. This sample yields 2 million to 2.5 million clones, of which 85% to 95% are seen a single time; roughly 0.34% belongs to the top ten. Sequenced material: naive CD4+ T cells from PBMCs. The subset here: CD45RA+ positively selected. Receptor source: a man aged 18 to 29 in good health. Some clones in this sample may be carry-over from other donors' samples.

This chain joins TRBV11-2 and TRBJ2-2; 8 nucleotides match TRBD1. V gave up 4 bases and J gave up 4 bases; unmatched junction bases: 8. CDR3 length: 16 residues. Germline V gene data show CDR1 as SGHAT and CDR2 as FQNNGV. The CDR3 is CASSSQGATPTGELFF. In nucleotides, the CDR3 is TGTGCCAGCAGCTCCCAGGGGGCAACTCCCACCGGGGAGCTGTTTTTT.

With regard to this clone: Other DNA sequences in this specimen translate into the identical CDR3. The rearrangement uses TRBV29-1 and TRBJ1-2, with a tentative D call TRBD1 (6 bases). Germline values: CDR1 SQVTM, CDR2 ANQGSEA. The CDR3 contains 14 residues. Trimming removed 0 bases from V and 2 bases from J, with 10 bases in between. CDR3 nucleotides: TGCAGCGTTGAAGATCGGGGGGCAAACTATGGCTACACCTTC. Translating it yields CSVEDRGANYGYTF.

The V call is TRBV19, the J call TRBJ1-2; 7 bases align to TRBD1. Unmatched junction bases numbered 5, after V lost 3 bases and J lost 4 bases. Germline-derived CDR1 and CDR2 are LNHDA and SQIVND (reference sequence). The CDR3 has 14 residues. The CDR3 loop is CASSMRQGGYGYTF. The CDR3 coding sequence is TGTGCCAGTAGTATGCGGCAGGGGGGCTATGGCTACACCTTC.

Note on this clone: This same CDR3 is encoded by further DNA sequences in the sample. This rearrangement joins TRBV4-2 to TRBJ2-5, with D unresolved. Trimming took 1 base from V and 1 from J, leaving 4 bases between them. CDR1 is LGHNA, CDR2 YNFKEQ, per germline. This CDR3 comprises 13 residues. The CDR3 sequence is CASSQGVQETQYF. For the CDR3, the DNA is TGTGCCAGCAGCCAAGGGGTCCAAGAGACCCAGTACTTC.

As for this clone: This same CDR3 is encoded by further DNA sequences in the sample. In DNA, the CDR3 is TGTGCCAGCAGTTTCCCCCCGAACACTGAAGCTTTCTTT. It codes for CASSFPPNTEAFF. V and J are TRBV28 and TRBJ1-1; no reliable D call. The CDR3 consists of 13 residues. The germline V gene encodes CDR1 MDHEN and CDR2 SYDVKM. Trimming left V 3 bases short and J 1 base short, with 6 bases between.